The clone carrying this T cell receptor (beta chain) was counted between two and nine times. Its target is unknown. TCRdb ran MiXCR on the reads and lists one entry per CDR3 protein. The sample has about 740,000 distinct CDR3 sequences, under 40% seen once. This entry belongs to a study of T cell repertoires in cytomegalovirus infection. Across the whole study: Carrying CMV and the relevant HLA type showed in public TCR beta signatures.

This CDR3 has 11 residues. The V gene's germline CDR1 is MNHNS and CDR2 SASEGT. V lost 0 bases and J 13 bases, leaving 10 bases between the germline ends. Study-wide results and caveats: The cumulative frequency of public TCR beta families identified carriers of CMV plus the relevant HLA. There were HLA-C-restricted CMV-specific TCR beta clonotypes dominating the ex vivo response.

Sequenced: PBMCs. The gene calls are TRBV6-1 and TRBJ2-7; no reliable D call. This clonotype was obtained from a human donor in good health (CMV status not recorded). Some clones in this sample may be carry-over from other donors' samples. CDR3 loop: CASSEARQTYF. As DNA, the CDR3 is TGTGCCAGCAGTGAAGCACGCCAAACCTACTTC.